This T cell receptor beta chain is drawn from a study of blood T cells in healthy people across ages. The CDR3 has 14 amino acids. Germline loops: CDR1 MNHEY, CDR2 SVGEGT. As regards this clonotype: One end of the junction varies from germline; a read error may be responsible.

Using a J-beta primer mix together with a sample-barcoded 5' primer, a second PCR was run for roughly 6 to 12 cycles. TCRdb independently ran MiXCR on the 5' RACE reads; one entry per CDR3 protein. In the table there are approximately 800,000 distinct CDR3 sequences, approximately 65% of which are singletons. The origin of this receptor is a man between 25 and 39 years old in good health. The material sequenced was blood. The chain links TRBV6-2 or TRBV6-3 to TRBJ2-3; TRBD1 matches 8 bases. The CDR3 loop reads CVSLRDRSTDTQYF. For the CDR3, the DNA is TGTGTCAGCCTCCGGGACAGGAGTACAGATACGCAGTATTTT.